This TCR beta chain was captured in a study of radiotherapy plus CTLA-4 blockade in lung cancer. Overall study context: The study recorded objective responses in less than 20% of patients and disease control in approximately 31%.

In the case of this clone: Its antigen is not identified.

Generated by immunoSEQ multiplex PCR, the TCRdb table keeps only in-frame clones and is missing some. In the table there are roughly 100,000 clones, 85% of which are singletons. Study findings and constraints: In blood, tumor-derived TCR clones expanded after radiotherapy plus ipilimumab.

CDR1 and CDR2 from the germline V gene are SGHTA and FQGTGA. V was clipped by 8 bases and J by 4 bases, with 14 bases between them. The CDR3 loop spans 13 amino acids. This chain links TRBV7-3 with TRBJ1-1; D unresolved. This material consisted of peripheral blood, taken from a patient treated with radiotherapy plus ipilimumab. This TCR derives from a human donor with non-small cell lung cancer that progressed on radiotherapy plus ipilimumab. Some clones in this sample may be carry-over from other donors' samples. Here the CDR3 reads CASSKGRGTEAFF. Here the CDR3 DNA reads TGTGCCAGCTCCAAGGGTCGTGGCACTGAAGCTTTCTTT. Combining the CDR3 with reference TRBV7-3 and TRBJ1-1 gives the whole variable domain GAGVSQTPSNKVTEKGKYVELRCDPISGHTALYWYRQSLGQGPEFLIYFQGTGAADDSGLPNDRFFAVRPEGSVSTLKIQRTERGDSAVYLCASSKGRGTEAFFGQGTRLTVV.